This T cell receptor beta chain comes out of a study of T cells in Graves' hyperthyroidism and ophthalmopathy (dated by TCRdb to 2018 to 2020). Context from the whole study: Peripheral blood samples were taken at initial diagnosis, before any treatment was given. The study also compared thyroid tissue and blood T-cell repertoires from roughly 6 Graves' hyperthyroidism patients. The approximately 98 discovery patients were randomly divided into training and test sets at a 7:3 ratio. According to the paper, TCR Vbeta CDR3 sequencing was carried out on around 140 peripheral blood samples, which came from under 50 ophthalmopathy, around 75 hyperthyroidism and about 17 progressor patients. Whether ophthalmopathy could be predicted prospectively was tested in an independent validation cohort made up of some 20 hyperthyroidism patients plus 17 patients who later progressed to ophthalmopathy. Once sampling was done, hyperthyroidism patients were given methimazole at a starting dose of 30 mg daily, whereas ophthalmopathy patients were given high-dose intravenous methylprednisolone. To identify TCR V-J signatures that set the groups apart, the researchers used a discovery cohort of 100 patients, made up of about 44 with Graves' ophthalmopathy and about 60 with stable Graves' hyperthyroidism.

Via the germline V gene (reference sequence), CDR1 is GTSNPN and CDR2 SVGIG. From the cysteine up to the phenylalanine, the CDR3 has a length of 13 residues. Only the CDR3 portion is preserved as DNA: 39 bases, with reading frame beginning at the first base. Here V drops 4 bases and J drops 6 bases, and the junction holds 6 bases not matched to any gene. Concerning this clonotype: This receptor's antigen is unknown. Per-base qualities were not stored, and no clone one base away is much larger.

A patient counted as having stable Graves' hyperthyroidism if no progression to ophthalmopathy occurred over 18 months of follow-up. The hyperthyroidism patients were between 18 and 65 years old and newly diagnosed, with a disease duration of less than 2 months. The study excluded patients with uncontrolled infections, other autoimmune diseases, pregnancy or lactation. Diagnoses were established on the basis of clinical symptoms, serum thyroxine and TRAb, thyroid ultrasound, and orbital computed tomography. PBMCs were isolated from approximately 10 ml of fresh peripheral blood by Ficoll-Paque density gradient centrifugation. Total RNA was extracted using Trizol reagent, and RNA quality was assessed on an Agilent 2100 Bioanalyzer. Summary of the overall study and its limitations: In validation, the model predicted progression to ophthalmopathy a median of around 6.5 months before onset, with over 60% sensitivity and almost 75% specificity. Ophthalmopathy was separated from stable hyperthyroidism by a 13 V-J signature model, with about 86% sensitivity and roughly 81% specificity obtained in cross-validation and 80%/75% obtained in testing. Most expanded thyroid clonotypes (frequency above 0.001) were also detected in blood, a finding suggesting that blood repertoires may reflect thyroid immune responses. Sample size was not statistically predetermined, and investigators were not blinded to group allocation.

The TCR beta CDR3 regions were amplified from the RNA transcripts. The first round of RT-PCR for the TCR CDR3 was performed with the HTBI primer set and the Qiagen OneStep RT-PCR kit. Libraries were constructed in a second round of multiplex PCR, after which size selection and purification were carried out. Sequencing of the libraries was done on an Illumina HiSeq2000 using paired-end 100 bp reads. The original methods were these. SOAPnuke was used to process the raw data, removing reads that contained adapters or uncalled bases, had a mean Phred below 15, or lacked an exact match to the constant primer or identifier. COPE v1.2.5 was used to merge high-quality paired reads, and clonotypes were defined as unique nucleotide sequences. MiTCR v1.1 was used to align the clonotypes against IMGT TRBV, TRBD and TRBJ reference segments. Analysis was restricted to V-J combinations with a frequency above 0.0001, which covered approximately 99% of repertoires. A TCS score was defined as the ratio between F50 (clonal expansion) and ExV (chaos), using BLOSUM62-based TCRdist between CDR3 peptides within each V-J. Welch's t-statistics and random forest reduced around 510 V-J features to roughly 13, which were used in a naive Bayes classifier (R e1071). The public reads were run again by TCRdb, first through fastp at Q25 and then through MiXCR, and only productive beta chains were kept. When rows share a CDR3 protein, they turn into one entry using the most common DNA and genes. TCRdb, rather than the study authors, made the V and J calls. The sample table contains a few hundred thousand distinct CDR3 sequences; only one count was recorded for around 14% of them. Of the sample, roughly 33% falls within the top ten clones.

The V and J genes are TRBV30 and TRBJ2-1, and 7 junction bases match TRBD2. This clonotype was obtained from a woman in her twenties or thirties with Graves' hyperthyroidism. The sequenced material came from blood. CDR3 reads: CAWKLAKVNEQFF. In nucleotides, the sequence is TGTGCCTGGAAACTAGCGAAAGTCAATGAGCAGTTCTTC.